One sample yielded the 21 T cell receptor beta chains listed below, sequenced in a study of regulatory T cells in long-lasting Graves disease. CDR3-region Arm-PCR and iRepertoire HTBI primers produced the TCR beta libraries. Using its own MiXCR run on the multiplex PCR reads, TCRdb lists one record per CDR3 protein. The data contain about 460,000 distinct CDR3 sequences, about 20% of them singletons. Time point specified: persistent/refractory GD, antithyroid drugs over 5 years with positive TRAb. The TCR library was prepared using RNA isolated from PBMCs. Specimen: peripheral blood mononuclear cells (PBMCs), collected when the disease was refractory, from a patient treated with antithyroid drugs. The receptors shown here come from a female donor with Graves disease.

This clonotype was picked up many times. V gene TRBV11-2 combines with J gene TRBJ2-7; the D gene is possibly TRBD1 (6 bases). This CDR3 is built from 13 residues. Germline assignment: CDR1 SGHAT and CDR2 FQNNGV. Trimming cost V 4 bases and J 0 bases, with 7 bases left between them. CDR3 residues: CASSWGPSYEQYF. The CDR3 region has the DNA TGTGCCAGCAGCTGGGGGCCCTCCTACGAGCAGTACTTC.

This clonotype was detected once. This may be a read error: a much more frequent sequence differs by one nucleotide. The chain joins TRBV7-9 to TRBJ2-4; 7 bases match TRBD2. J gave up 8 bases and V 2 bases, and 6 bases lay outside the gene matches. The length of the CDR3 is 14 residues. CDR1 and CDR2 (germline): SEHNR, FQNEAQ (reference sequence). CDR3 DNA: TGTGCCAGCAGCTTAAGCCGGGGGGAGGACATTCAGTACTTC. Translation gives CASSLSRGEDIQYF. Combining the CDR3 with reference TRBV7-9 and TRBJ2-4 gives the whole variable domain DTGVSQNPRHKITKRGQNVTFRCDPISEHNRLYWYRQTLGQGPEFLTYFQNEAQLEKSRLLSDRFSAERPKGSFSTLEIQRTEQGDSAMYLCASSLSRGEDIQYFGAGTRLSVL.

This clonotype was counted only a few times. The J gene is TRBJ1-1, the V gene TRBV7-2, with D uncertain. Trimming cost V 5 bases and J 5 bases, with 15 bases left between them. CDR3 length: 14 residues. Germline values: CDR1 SGHTA, CDR2 FQGNSA. As DNA, the CDR3 is TGTGCCAGCAGCCCTCAAATGTGGGGAACTGAAGCTTTCTTT. Translated, it gives CASSPQMWGTEAFF.

V gene TRBV7-2 combines with J gene TRBJ2-7, with D perhaps TRBD2 (7 bases). V was shortened by 1 base and J by 7 bases, with 17 bases between the two germline ends. CDR3 length equals 15 residues. Germline CDR1 SGHTA, CDR2 FQGNSA. The chain's CDR3 is CASSLVGGAPREQYF. CDR3 in DNA: TGTGCCAGCAGCTTAGTTGGGGGGGCCCCGAGAGAGCAGTACTTC. Supplemented by reference TRBV7-2 and TRBJ2-7, the full variable domain reads GAGVSQSPSNKVTEKGKDVELRCDPISGHTALYWYRQSLGQGLEFLIYFQGNSAPDKSGLPSDRFSAERTGGSVSTLTIQRTQQEDSAVYLCASSLVGGAPREQYFGPGTRLTVT.

This clonotype was detected many times. The rearrangement joins TRBV11-1 to TRBJ2-5, with 8 bases matching TRBD1. CDR1 is SGHAT and CDR2 is FQDESV in the germline V gene (reference sequence). This CDR3 has 17 amino acids. V lost 5 bases, J lost 0 bases, and 11 bases stayed unmatched. CDR3 residues: CASSLRQGQSYQETQYF. In DNA, the CDR3 is TGTGCCAGCAGCCTAAGACAGGGGCAATCGTACCAAGAGACCCAGTACTTC.

The table lists this clonotype with many counts. The chain carries TRBV7-8 and TRBJ2-5; the match to TRBD2 covers 11 bases. CDR3 length: 16 residues. The ends lost 1 base at V and 1 base at J; junction bases unmatched: 2. Germline V gene lookup returns CDR1 SGHVS and CDR2 FQNEAQ. The CDR3 is CASSLGSGRAQETQYF. The CDR3 nucleotides read TGTGCCAGCAGCTTAGGTAGCGGGAGGGCCCAAGAGACCCAGTACTTC. The variable domain in full, completed from reference TRBV7-8 and TRBJ2-5, reads GAGVSQSPRYKVAKRGQDVALRCDPISGHVSLFWYQQALGQGPEFLTYFQNEAQLDKSGLPSDRFFAERPEGSVSTLKIQRTQQEDSAVYLCASSLGSGRAQETQYFGPGTRLLVL.

V usage is TRBV7-9 and J usage is TRBJ2-7; possibly TRBD2 for D (6 bases). The CDR3 has 16 amino acids. V gave up 5 bases and J gave up 5 bases, with 22 bases separating them. Germline V gene lookup returns CDR1 SEHNR and CDR2 FQNEAQ (reference sequence). The CDR3 loop reads CASSPRRTGVRNEQYF. The CDR3 coding sequence is TGTGCCAGCAGCCCTCGACGGACGGGGGTTAGGAACGAGCAGTACTTC.

The chain joins TRBV19 to TRBJ1-2; D gene ambiguous. Germline V lookup: CDR1 LNHDA, CDR2 SQIVND (reference sequence). Trimming stripped 0 bases from V and 4 bases from J, with 9 bases between. CDR3 size: 14 residues. This CDR3 is CASSIDDDLYGYTF. The CDR3 DNA reads as TGTGCCAGTAGTATAGATGACGACCTCTATGGCTACACCTTC.

The table lists this clonotype with many counts. The chain couples TRBV7-2 to TRBJ1-1; no clear D gene. Germline CDR1 is SGHTA and CDR2 is FQGNSA. The CDR3 is made up of 14 amino acids. V lost 4 bases and J lost 0, with 9 bases in between. CDR3 in DNA: TGTGCCAGCAGCTCCGGTATTATGAACACTGAAGCTTTCTTT. This encodes CASSSGIMNTEAFF.

At least ten counts were recorded for this clonotype. The chain links TRBV12-3 or TRBV12-4 to TRBJ2-7; D could derive from TRBD1 or TRBD2 (5 bases each). Trimming shortened V by 3 bases and J by 5 bases, and 17 bases separated the two germline ends. The CDR3 runs 15 residues. This CDR3 is CASSLGPGGRNEQYF. Written as DNA, the CDR3 is TGTGCCAGCAGTTTGGGGCCAGGAGGCCGAAACGAGCAGTACTTC.

This clonotype was counted only a few times. V usage is TRBV6-2 or TRBV6-3 and J usage is TRBJ2-5; D possibly corresponds to TRBD2 (6 bases). V lost 0 bases and J 7 bases, leaving 15 bases between the germline ends. Looked up from germline, CDR1 is MNHEY and CDR2 is SVGEGT. The CDR3 is 15 residues long. DNA of the CDR3: TGTGCCAGCAGTTACTCCGGGGACTGGGTAAGGACCCAGTACTTC. It codes for CASSYSGDWVRTQYF.

This clonotype was counted only a few times. The rearrangement uses TRBV14 and TRBJ2-7, with 7 bases identical to TRBD1. CDR3 length: 13 amino acids. Trimming at V came to 5 bases and at J to 5 bases, leaving 6 bases not matched to a gene. The germline V gene has CDR1 SGHDN and CDR2 FVKESK. CDR3 DNA: TGTGCCAGCAGCGGAACAGGGGTCCACGAGCAGTACTTC. Encoded protein: CASSGTGVHEQYF.

To note about this clonotype: A much larger clone lies one base from this, so it may be a read error. V usage is TRBV6-1 and J usage is TRBJ2-2; no clear D gene. The CDR3 has 15 residues. V shed 7 bases and J shed 0 bases, with 12 bases lying between them. In germline, CDR1 is MNHNS, CDR2 SASEGT. CDR3 protein: CASKYSLANTGELFF. The DNA for the CDR3 is TGTGCCAGCAAATATAGCCTGGCGAACACCGGGGAGCTGTTTTTT.

In this sample, this clonotype turned up many times. The rearrangement links TRBV28 to TRBJ2-7; maybe TRBD2 (5 bases). Per the germline V gene, CDR1 is MDHEN and CDR2 is SYDVKM. This CDR3 comprises 14 residues. V shed 2 bases and J shed 4 bases, with 12 bases lying between them. The CDR3 spells CASSLIGISYEQYF. In nucleotides, the CDR3 is TGTGCCAGCAGTTTAATCGGGATATCGTACGAGCAGTACTTC.

The V gene is TRBV5-1, the J gene TRBJ1-2; tentatively, D is TRBD1 (6 bases). Trimming shortened V by 2 bases and J by 5 bases, and 13 bases separated the two germline ends. CDR1 is SGHRS and CDR2 is YFSETQ in the germline V gene. The CDR3 extends over 14 amino acids. The CDR3 protein is CASSFGRGDYGYTF. In DNA form, the CDR3 reads TGCGCCAGCAGCTTCGGCAGGGGCGATTATGGCTACACCTTC.

This chain uses TRBV7-9 with TRBJ2-4, with TRBD1 identical over 10 bases. The J segment lost 7 bases and the V segment lost 4 bases, leaving 13 bases of the junction unmatched. Per the germline V gene, CDR1 is SEHNR and CDR2 is FQNEAQ (reference sequence). The CDR3 is made up of 17 amino acids. The DNA for the CDR3 is TGTGCCAGCAGCTCAAGGGACAGGGGCCACCTGAAGAACATTCAGTACTTC. Residues: CASSSRDRGHLKNIQYF.

A note on this clonotype: A read error may be the cause here, since a much bigger clone is one base away. In DNA form, the CDR3 reads TGCAGCGTTGCCTTCGATGGGCCTAGAGCTTTCTTT. This codes for CSVAFDGPRAFF. The rearrangement links TRBV29-1 to TRBJ1-1; D unclear. CDR1 is SQVTM and CDR2 is ANQGSEA in the germline V gene. The length of the CDR3 is 12 residues. V lost 4 bases, J lost 10 bases, and 16 bases lay in between.

This clonotype showed up many times. This chain connects TRBV28 to TRBJ2-7; TRBD2 agrees at 7 bases. Germline V lookup: CDR1 MDHEN, CDR2 SYDVKM. The J segment lost 0 bases and the V segment lost 6 bases, leaving 14 bases of the junction unmatched. The CDR3 contains 17 residues. The CDR3 loop is CASSPPWTRFSSYEQYF. DNA for the CDR3: TGTGCCAGCAGCCCTCCTTGGACTAGATTCAGCTCCTACGAGCAGTACTTC.

This chain uses TRBV5-1 with TRBJ2-3; D uncertain. The germline V and J ends were trimmed by 4 bases and 5 bases, with 17 bases remaining between them. The germline gives CDR1 SGHRS, CDR2 YFSETQ. CDR3 length equals 15 residues. The CDR3 sequence: CASSVEGSGGDTQYF. The CDR3 bases are TGCGCCAGCAGCGTCGAAGGATCGGGTGGAGATACGCAGTATTTT.

A remark on this clonotype: This likely traces to a read error, being one base from a far larger clone. The chain employs TRBV2 and TRBJ2-5; weak D call: TRBD1 (5 bases). In germline, CDR1 is SNHLY, CDR2 FYNNEI. The CDR3 consists of 13 residues. Trimming left V 6 bases short and J 2 bases short, with 10 bases between. The CDR3 here is CASSDDSQETQYF. CDR3 sequence (DNA): TGTGCCAGCAGCGATGACAGTCAAGAGACCCAGTACTTC.

This rearrangement joins TRBV19 to TRBJ2-7; D remains unclear. This CDR3 is 15 amino acids long. Germline assignment: CDR1 LNHDA and CDR2 SQIVND (reference sequence). V lost 3 bases, J lost 0 bases, and 12 bases lay in between. The CDR3 sequence: CASSMWGASSYEQYF. As DNA, the CDR3 is TGTGCCAGTAGTATGTGGGGTGCGAGCTCCTACGAGCAGTACTTC.